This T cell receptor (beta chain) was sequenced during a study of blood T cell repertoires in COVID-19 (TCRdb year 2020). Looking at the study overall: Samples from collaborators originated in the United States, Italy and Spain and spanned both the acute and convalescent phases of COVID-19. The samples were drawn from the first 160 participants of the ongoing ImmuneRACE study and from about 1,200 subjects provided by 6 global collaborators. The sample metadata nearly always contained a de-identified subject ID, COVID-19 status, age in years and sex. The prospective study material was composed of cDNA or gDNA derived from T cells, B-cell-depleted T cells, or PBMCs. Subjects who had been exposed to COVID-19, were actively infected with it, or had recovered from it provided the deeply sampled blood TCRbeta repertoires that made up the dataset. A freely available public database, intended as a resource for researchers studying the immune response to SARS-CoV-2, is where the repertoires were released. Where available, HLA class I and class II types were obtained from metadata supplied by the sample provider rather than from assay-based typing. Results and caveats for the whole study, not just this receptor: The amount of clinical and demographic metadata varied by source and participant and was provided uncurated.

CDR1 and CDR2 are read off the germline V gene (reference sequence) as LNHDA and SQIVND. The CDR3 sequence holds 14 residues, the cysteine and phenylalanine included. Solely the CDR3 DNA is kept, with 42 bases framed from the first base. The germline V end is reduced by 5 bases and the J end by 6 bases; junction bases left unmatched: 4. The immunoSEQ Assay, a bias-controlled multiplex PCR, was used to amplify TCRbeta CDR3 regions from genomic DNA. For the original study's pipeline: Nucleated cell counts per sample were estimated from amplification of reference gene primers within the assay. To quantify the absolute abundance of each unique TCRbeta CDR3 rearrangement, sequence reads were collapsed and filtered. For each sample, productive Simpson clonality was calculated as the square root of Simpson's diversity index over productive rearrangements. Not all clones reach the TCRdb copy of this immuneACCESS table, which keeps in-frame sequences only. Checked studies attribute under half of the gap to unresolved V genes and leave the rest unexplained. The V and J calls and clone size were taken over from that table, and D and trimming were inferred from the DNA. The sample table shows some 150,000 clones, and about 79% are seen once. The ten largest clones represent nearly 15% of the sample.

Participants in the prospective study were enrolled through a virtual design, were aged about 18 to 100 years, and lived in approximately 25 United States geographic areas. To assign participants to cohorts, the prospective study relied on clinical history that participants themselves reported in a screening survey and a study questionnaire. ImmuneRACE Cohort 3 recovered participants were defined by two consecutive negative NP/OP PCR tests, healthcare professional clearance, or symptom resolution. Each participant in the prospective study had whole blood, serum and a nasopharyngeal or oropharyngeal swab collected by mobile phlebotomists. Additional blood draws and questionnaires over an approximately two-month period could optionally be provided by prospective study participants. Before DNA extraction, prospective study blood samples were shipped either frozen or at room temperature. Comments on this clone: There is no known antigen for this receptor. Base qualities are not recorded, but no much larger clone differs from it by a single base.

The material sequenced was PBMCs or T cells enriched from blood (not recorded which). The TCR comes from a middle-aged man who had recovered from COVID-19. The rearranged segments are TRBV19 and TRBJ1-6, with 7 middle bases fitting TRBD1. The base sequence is TGTGCCAGTAGTGGCCGGGACAGTAATTCACCCCTCCACTTT. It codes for CASSGRDSNSPLHF.